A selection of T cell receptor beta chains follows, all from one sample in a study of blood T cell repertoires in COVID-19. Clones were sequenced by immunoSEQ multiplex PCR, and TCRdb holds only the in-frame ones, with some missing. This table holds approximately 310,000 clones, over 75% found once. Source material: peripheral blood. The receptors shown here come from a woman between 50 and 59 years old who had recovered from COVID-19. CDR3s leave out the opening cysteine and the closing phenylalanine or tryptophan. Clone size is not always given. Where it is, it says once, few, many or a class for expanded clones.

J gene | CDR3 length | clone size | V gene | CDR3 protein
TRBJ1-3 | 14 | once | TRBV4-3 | ASSQEPGAPGNTIY
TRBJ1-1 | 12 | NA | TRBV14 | ASTPITVNTEAF
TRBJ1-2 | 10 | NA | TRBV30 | ASLAGAVGYT
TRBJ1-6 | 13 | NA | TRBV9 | ASSVGGNVNSPLH
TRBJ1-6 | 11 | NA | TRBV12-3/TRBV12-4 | ASNLEWNSPLH
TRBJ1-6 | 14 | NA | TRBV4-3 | ASSRTPDRGDSPLH
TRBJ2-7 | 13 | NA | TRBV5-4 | ASSFSGLADYEQY
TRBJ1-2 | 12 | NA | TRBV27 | ASTPSRGSYGYT
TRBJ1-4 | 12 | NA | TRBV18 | ASSQENGNEKLF
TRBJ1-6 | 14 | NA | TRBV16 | ASSQSTGSSRVALH
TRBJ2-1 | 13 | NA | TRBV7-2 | ASSSTGDGNNEQF
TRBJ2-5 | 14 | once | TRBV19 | ASSMSSGGAGETQY
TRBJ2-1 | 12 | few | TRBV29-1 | SVAPGRGYNEQF
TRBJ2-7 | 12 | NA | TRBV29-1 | SVAYLAVSYEQY
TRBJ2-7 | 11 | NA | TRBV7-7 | ASSRDSSYEQY
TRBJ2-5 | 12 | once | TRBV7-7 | ASSLLGRGETQY
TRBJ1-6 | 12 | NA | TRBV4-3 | ASSPGLADSPLH
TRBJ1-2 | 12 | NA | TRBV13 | ASNLGQGSYGYT
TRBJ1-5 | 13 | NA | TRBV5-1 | ASSLGGLGNQPQH
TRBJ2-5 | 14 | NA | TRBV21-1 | ASSARGLALKETQY
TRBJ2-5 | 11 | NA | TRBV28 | ASSPAPRGTQY
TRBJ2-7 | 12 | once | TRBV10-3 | AIRRQESSYEQY
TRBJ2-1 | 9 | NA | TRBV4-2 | ASSLGPEQF
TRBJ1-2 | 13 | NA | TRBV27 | ASSLSKGGADGYT
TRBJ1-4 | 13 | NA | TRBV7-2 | ASSPRQDSLEKLF
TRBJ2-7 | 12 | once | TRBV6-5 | ASSIAGGPYEQY
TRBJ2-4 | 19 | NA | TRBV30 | AFQKARWGLPSYLAKNIQY
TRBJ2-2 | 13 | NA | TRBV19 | ASRKTGNNTGELF
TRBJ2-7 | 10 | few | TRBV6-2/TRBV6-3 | ASSYRVYEQY
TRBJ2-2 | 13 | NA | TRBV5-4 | ASSSDRAGTGELF
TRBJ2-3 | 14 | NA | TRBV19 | ASRTTGGGITDTQY
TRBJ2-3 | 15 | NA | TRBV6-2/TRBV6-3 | ASSSRTSGWSPDTQY
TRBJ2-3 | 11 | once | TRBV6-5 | ASRDGGLYTQY
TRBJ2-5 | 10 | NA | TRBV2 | ASRGPGETQY
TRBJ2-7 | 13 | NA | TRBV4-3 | ASSQEGLAGIEQY
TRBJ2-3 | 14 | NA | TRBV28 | ASREGFKPSTDTQY
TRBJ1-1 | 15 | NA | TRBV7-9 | ASSGNTRGLRGTEAF
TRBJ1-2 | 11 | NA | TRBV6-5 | ASRATGPRGYT
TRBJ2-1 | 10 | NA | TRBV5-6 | ASSFGSDEQF
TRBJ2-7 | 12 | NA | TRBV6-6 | ASTAAPGTYEQY
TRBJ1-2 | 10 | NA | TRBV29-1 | SVEDHREGYT
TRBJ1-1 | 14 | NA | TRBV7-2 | ASSLVGQVMNTEAF
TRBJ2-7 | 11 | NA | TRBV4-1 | ASSQDWASEQY
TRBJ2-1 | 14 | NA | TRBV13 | ASSLDLQGLYNEQF
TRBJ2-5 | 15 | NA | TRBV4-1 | ASSPRTSGREGETQY
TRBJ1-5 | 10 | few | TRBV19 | ASSYSNQPQH
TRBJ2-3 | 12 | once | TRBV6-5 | ASSLVGGTDTQY
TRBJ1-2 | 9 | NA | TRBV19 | ASRQGYGYT
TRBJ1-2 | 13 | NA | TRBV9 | ASSVPGTGDSGYT
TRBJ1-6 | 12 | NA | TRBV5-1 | ASSRQGDNSPLH
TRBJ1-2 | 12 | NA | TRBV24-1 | ATSEGERGRGYT
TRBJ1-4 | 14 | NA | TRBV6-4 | ASRQGWSATNEKLF
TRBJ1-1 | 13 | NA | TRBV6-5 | ASRPPGQLNTEAF
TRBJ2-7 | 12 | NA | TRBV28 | ASSLGPTGYEQY
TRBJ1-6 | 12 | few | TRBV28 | ASSSGPLSSPLH
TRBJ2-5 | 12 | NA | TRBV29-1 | SVEWGGAQETQY
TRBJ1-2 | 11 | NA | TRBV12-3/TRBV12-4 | ASSMTGFYGYT
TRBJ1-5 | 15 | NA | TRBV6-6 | ASSQIRDRWGNQPQH
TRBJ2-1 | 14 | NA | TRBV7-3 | ASSLTGAGGFNEQF
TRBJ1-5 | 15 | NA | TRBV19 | ASSIVTGSSSNQPQH